These 12 T cell receptor beta chains were all obtained from the same sample, sequenced in a study of OX40 agonist ivuxolimab in advanced cancers. Sequencing used immunoSEQ multiplex PCR; TCRdb keeps in-frame clones, though not all of them. The repertoire holds 60,000 to 90,000 clones, with around 80% as singletons. This sample comprised CD4+ or CD8+ T cells sorted from blood, obtained in a trial of the OX40 agonist ivuxolimab. The receptors shown here come from an adult with an advanced solid tumor such as melanoma, head and neck, liver or kidney cancer.

The genes are TRBV6-1 and TRBJ1-1; tentatively, D is TRBD1 (6 bases). The germline V gene encodes CDR1 MNHNS and CDR2 SASEGT. Trimming left V 6 bases short and J 4 bases short, with 12 bases between. The CDR3 length is 13 residues. The CDR3 DNA reads as TGTGCCAGCAGGGACAACAGGGCCACTGAAGCTTTCTTT. Translation gives CASRDNRATEAFF.

The chain is built from TRBV6-6 and TRBJ2-5, with D possibly TRBD2 on 6 matching bases. V lost 6 bases, J lost 5 bases, and 13 bases lay in between. The CDR3 is 13 residues long. CDR1 MNHNY and CDR2 SVGAGI come from the germline V gene (reference sequence). The DNA for the CDR3 is TGTGCCAGCAGCCCTCCGGGGGAGGAGACCCAGTACTTC. It encodes CASSPPGEETQYF.

In nucleotides, the CDR3 is TGCGCCAGCAGCTTGGAGGGGGGACCATGGGAGACCCAGTACTTC. Amino acid sequence: CASSLEGGPWETQYF. V usage is TRBV5-1 and J usage is TRBJ2-5; D is perhaps TRBD1 or TRBD2 (6 bases each). Trimming left V 0 bases short and J 5 bases short, with 14 bases between. The CDR3 is 15 amino acids. Germline-derived CDR1 and CDR2 are SGHRS and YFSETQ.

This chain connects TRBV18 to TRBJ2-5; D unresolved. Germline loops: CDR1 KGHSH, CDR2 LQKENI. V lost 1 base to trimming and J lost 5 bases, with 5 bases between them. CDR3 length equals 12 residues. CDR3 DNA: TGTGCCAGCTCACCACAGGAGGAGACCCAGTACTTC. This translates into CASSPQEETQYF.

The chain combines TRBV29-1 with TRBJ1-4; D not certain. The V end lost 7 bases, the J end lost 5 bases, and 11 bases lay between the germline ends. CDR1 SQVTM and CDR2 ANQGSEA come from the germline V gene. This CDR3 comprises 12 residues. CDR3 region: CSAGVPNEKLFF. Here the CDR3 DNA reads TGCAGCGCCGGGGTGCCCAATGAAAAACTGTTTTTT.

The gene calls are TRBV5-1 and TRBJ1-1; D call uncertain. With 3 bases removed from V and 3 bases from J, the gap between germline ends came to 15 bases. CDR3 length equals 15 residues. CDR1 is SGHRS and CDR2 is YFSETQ in the germline V gene. Here the CDR3 reads CASSSVTRADTEAFF. For the CDR3, the DNA is TGCGCCAGCAGCTCGGTAACTAGGGCAGACACTGAAGCTTTCTTT.

DNA for the CDR3: TGTGCCAGCAGCCGGCGGGGGGCGGGTGAGCAGTTCTTC. It codes for CASSRRGAGEQFF. The chain combines TRBV11-1 with TRBJ2-1; 8 nucleotides match TRBD2. Germline trimming cut 5 bases from V and 9 bases from J; bases unmatched to any gene: 6. Germline V CDR1 and CDR2: SGHAT, FQDESV (reference sequence). The CDR3 consists of 13 residues. The variable domain in full, with the rest retrieved from reference TRBV11-1 and TRBJ2-1, is EAEVAQSPRYKITEKSQAVAFWCDPISGHATLYWYRQILGQGPELLVQFQDESVVDDSQLPKDRFSAERLKGVDSTLKIQPAELGDSAMYLCASSRRGAGEQFFGPGTRLTVL.

The rearrangement uses TRBV7-2 and TRBJ1-5; D possibly corresponds to TRBD1 (6 bases). The CDR3 has 13 amino acids. CDR1 is SGHTA and CDR2 is FQGNSA in the germline V gene. Trimming took 5 bases from V and 4 from J, leaving 9 bases between them. The chain's CDR3 is CASSIQGNQPQHF. In DNA, the CDR3 is TGTGCCAGCAGCATACAGGGAAATCAGCCCCAGCATTTT.

The V gene is TRBV5-1, the J gene TRBJ2-3, with TRBD2 as a possible D gene (5 bases). Germline assignment: CDR1 SGHRS and CDR2 YFSETQ. This CDR3 is built from 17 residues. The V end lost 5 bases, the J end lost 0 bases, and 19 bases lay between the germline ends. CDR3 in amino acids: CASRATISGISTDTQYF. The CDR3 coding sequence is TGCGCCAGCAGGGCCACAATTTCGGGAATCAGCACAGATACGCAGTATTTT.

The rearrangement uses TRBV28 and TRBJ1-2; D is unclear. Trimming took off 10 bases at V and 7 bases at J, with 19 bases between the two ends. Germline loops: CDR1 MDHEN, CDR2 SYDVKM. This CDR3 is 13 amino acids long. CDR3 loop: CATLAGSVPGYTF. The CDR3 DNA reads as TGTGCCACCCTCGCTGGGAGTGTGCCTGGCTACACCTTC.

J is TRBJ2-6 and V is TRBV28; no reliable D call. Germline V lookup: CDR1 MDHEN, CDR2 SYDVKM. The length of the CDR3 is 14 residues. The V and J ends lost 3 bases and 2 bases respectively, with 5 bases between them. The CDR3 sequence: CASSLSAGANVLTF. CDR3 nucleotide sequence: TGTGCCAGCAGTTTGAGTGCTGGGGCCAACGTCCTGACTTTC.

The chain combines TRBV28 with TRBJ1-5; weak D call: TRBD1 (5 bases). Trimming stripped 0 bases from V and 6 bases from J, with 9 bases between. This CDR3 region has 14 residues. CDR1 and CDR2 (germline): MDHEN, SYDVKM. The DNA for the CDR3 is TGTGCCAGCAGTTTATGGGCAGGGAGTCAGCCCCAGCATTTT. This translates into CASSLWAGSQPQHF.